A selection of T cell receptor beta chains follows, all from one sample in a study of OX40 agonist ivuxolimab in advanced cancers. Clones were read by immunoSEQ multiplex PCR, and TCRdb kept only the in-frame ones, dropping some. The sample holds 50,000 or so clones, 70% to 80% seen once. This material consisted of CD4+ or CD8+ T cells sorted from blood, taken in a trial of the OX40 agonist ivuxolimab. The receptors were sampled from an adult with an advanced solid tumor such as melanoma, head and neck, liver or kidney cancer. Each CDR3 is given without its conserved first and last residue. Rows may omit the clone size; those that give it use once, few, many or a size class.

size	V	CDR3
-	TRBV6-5	ASSYLRGVETQY
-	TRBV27	ASSSMGLADYNEQF
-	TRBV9	ASSVAETGTGGYT
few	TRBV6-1	ASSRTSGLMGF
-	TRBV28	ASTDSGTYEQY
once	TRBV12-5	ASGLGAGFMTQY
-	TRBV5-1	ASSFQGRNSPLH
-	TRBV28	ASSHPRVPGTSTGELF
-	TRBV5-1	ASMSKGGSYEQY
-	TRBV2	ASTRGVAGGIGELF
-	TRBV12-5	ASAPVYRDTEAF
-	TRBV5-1	ASSFQGNTEAF
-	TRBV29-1	SFRIGNYEQY
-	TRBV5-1	ASSLTFGLVNTEAF
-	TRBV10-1	ASSEPASRQY
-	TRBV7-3	ASSLTPGKSYEQY
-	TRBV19	ASTSPMNTEAF
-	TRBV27	ASRIRRETEAF
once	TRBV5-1	ASGTSGRVPGANVLT
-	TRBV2	ASSEQTGGVLYGYT
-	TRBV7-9	ASGTGRSYEQY
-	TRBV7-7	ASSRGGQGGLNEQF
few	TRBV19	ASSKSGTGANYGYT
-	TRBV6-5	AGSTSGLSYGQY
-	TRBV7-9	ASSFGINSGNTIY
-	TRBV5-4	ASSPGTGGAGELF
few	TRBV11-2	ASRATGLNTEAF
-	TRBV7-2	ASSLQVGGTDTQY
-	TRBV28	ASSNGGGSRETQY
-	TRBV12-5	ASGLGLLTDRAYGYT
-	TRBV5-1	ASSLAGRSPLH
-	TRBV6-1	ASSEGLAGGTDGELF
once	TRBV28	ASSLRGTSGFYNEQF
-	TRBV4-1	ASSQETLPYEQY
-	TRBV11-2	ASSRQNSPLQNIQY
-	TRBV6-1	ASTRAPYQPQH
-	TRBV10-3	AISGSGVPYNEQF
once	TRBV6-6	ASSPGENTSTDTQY
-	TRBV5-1	ASRPGQGTNYGYT
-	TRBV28	ASRSSGSSYEQY
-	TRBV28	ASSLWEIYGYT
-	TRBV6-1	ASSEEYWINEQY
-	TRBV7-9	ASSLGLGVTNEKLF
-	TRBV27	ASSLSAGQGLYGYT
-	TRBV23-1	ASSQSAAQRGDFCGYT
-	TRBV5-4	ASSFNWLAGGPRRTGELF
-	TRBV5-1	ASSSSGTSGNTGELF
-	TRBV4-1	ASSRQLAGRFDEQF
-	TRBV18	ASSSTSGSGIEQF
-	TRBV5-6	ASSFGRGSGGYT
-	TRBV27	ASSLSVKTTSEAF
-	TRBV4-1	ASSHKQGDSNQPQH